This T cell receptor beta chain was observed in a study of T cells in Graves' hyperthyroidism and ophthalmopathy. Overall study findings and caveats: Ophthalmopathy and stable hyperthyroidism were separated by a 13 V-J model.

Trimming took off 2 bases at V and 1 base at J, with 15 bases between the two ends. This CDR3 spans 16 amino acids. Germline V gene sequence: CDR1 MNHEY, CDR2 SVGAGI. Stable hyperthyroidism: no ophthalmopathy progression over 18 months of follow-up. Recently diagnosed hyperthyroidism of less than 2 months' duration affected patients aged 18 to 65. RNA transcripts served as the template for amplifying TCR beta CDR3 regions. When the TCR CDR3 underwent first-round RT-PCR, the HTBI primer set was used. TCRdb re-called the multiplex PCR reads with MiXCR, one entry per CDR3 protein. The data hold 380,000 or so distinct CDR3 sequences, with about 18% observed a single time. This clonotype showed up many times. Antigen specificity is unknown.

This clonotype was obtained from a woman aged 18-29 years with Graves' hyperthyroidism. The specimen sequenced was blood. The rearrangement uses TRBV6-5 and TRBJ2-7; D might be TRBD2 (7 bases). DNA of the CDR3: TGTGCCAGCAGTTACAGTGGGGGGGCTTATTCCTACGAGCAGTACTTC. It translates to CASSYSGGAYSYEQYF.